The present T cell receptor beta chain was sequenced within a study of T cell responses to AZD1222 COVID-19 vaccine. From germline, CDR1 is SGHTA and CDR2 FQGNSA. The trim removed 1 base at V and 4 bases at J, leaving 4 bases unmatched. This CDR3 contains 15 residues. Findings and caveats of the study: Spike-specific TCR repertoires showed rising breadth and depth after two AZD1222 doses. CD4 TCRs linked to vaccination spanned spike, dominating at 160-218 and 743-854. No day 14 peak samples; only post-peak repertoires were characterized. Nearly half of spike-specific TCRs reportedly target variant regions that are unmutated in the B.1.351 and B.1.1.7 variants.

Clones were sequenced by immunoSEQ multiplex PCR, and TCRdb holds only the in-frame ones, with some missing. Here the sample spans about 120,000 clones, 75% to 95% being singletons. Worth noting for this clone: The antigen is undetermined.

The sequence was collected from an adult who received the MenACWY meningococcal vaccine as a control. The V call is TRBV7-2, the J call TRBJ1-2; 9 bases line up with TRBD1. The sample consisted of peripheral blood, taken 28 days after the second dose of the MenACWY control vaccine. The CDR3, as DNA: TGTGCCAGCAGCTTAGACAGGGGGCTGGGCTATGGCTACACCTTC. This translates into CASSLDRGLGYGYTF.